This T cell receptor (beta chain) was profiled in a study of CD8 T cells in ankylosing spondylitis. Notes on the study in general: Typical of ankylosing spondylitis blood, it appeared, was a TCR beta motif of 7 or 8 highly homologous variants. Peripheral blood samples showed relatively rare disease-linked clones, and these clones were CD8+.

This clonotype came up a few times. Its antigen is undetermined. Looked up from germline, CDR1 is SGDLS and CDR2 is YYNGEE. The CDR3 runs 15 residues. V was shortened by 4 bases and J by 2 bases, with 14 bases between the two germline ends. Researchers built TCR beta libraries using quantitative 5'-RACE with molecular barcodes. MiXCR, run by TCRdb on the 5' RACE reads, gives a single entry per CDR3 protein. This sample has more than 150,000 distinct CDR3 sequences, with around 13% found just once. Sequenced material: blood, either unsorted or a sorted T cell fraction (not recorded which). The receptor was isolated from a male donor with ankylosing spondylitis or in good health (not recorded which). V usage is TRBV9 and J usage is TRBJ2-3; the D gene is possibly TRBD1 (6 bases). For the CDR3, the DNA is TGTGCCAGCAGCCAGCGACAGGAACTCACAGATACGCAGTATTTT. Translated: CASSQRQELTDTQYF.